The clone carrying this T cell receptor (beta chain) was seen ten or more times. Sequencing was performed with immunoSEQ multiplex PCR; in TCRdb, only in-frame clones are kept and a portion is missing. The sample shows fewer than 250,000 clones, about 83% of them seen only once. This sample is drawn from a study of blood T cell repertoires in COVID-19. Study-wide background: Acute and convalescent COVID-19 samples came from the United States, Italy and Spain. Sample material is recorded as cDNA or gDNA derived from T cells, B-cell-depleted T cells, or PBMCs.

This CDR3 has 13 amino acids. Germline V CDR1 and CDR2: SGHDT, YYEEEE. The V and J ends lost 4 bases and 3 bases respectively, with 11 bases between them. This sequence originates from a human donor in a cohort sampled during active COVID-19. The chain uses TRBV5-6 and TRBJ2-7, with D possibly matching TRBD2 (5 bases). Sequenced material: peripheral blood. The CDR3: CASSVGLIYEQYF. The CDR3 bases are TGTGCCAGCAGCGTTGGACTGATCTACGAGCAGTACTTC.